The subject of this entry is one T cell receptor beta chain. The sample belongs to a study of blood T cell repertoires in COVID-19. Germline CDR1 is MDHEN and CDR2 is SYDVKM. The CDR3 totals 15 residues. V lost 4 bases to trimming and J lost 7 bases; unmatched junction nucleotides: 8. The data were produced by immunoSEQ multiplex PCR, yet TCRdb's version contains in-frame clones alone and is incomplete. The profile shows fewer than 250,000 clones, more than 60% of them singletons. This receptor was taken from a woman aged 50 to 60 with acute or convalescent COVID-19. The sequencing input was peripheral blood. The chain has TRBV28 and TRBJ2-5; 11 positions match TRBD1. CDR3 sequence: CASSYNKGQGVTQYF. The CDR3 bases are TGTGCCAGCAGTTATAACAAGGGACAGGGGGTGACCCAGTACTTC.